The sequence of this T cell receptor beta chain was determined in a study of T cell responses to AZD1222 COVID-19 vaccine. General observations from the study: It should be noted that donors were predominantly white British and more often female, and clonal diversity was possibly underestimated.

A remark on this clone: Its antigen is unidentified.

This CDR3 is 14 amino acids long. V was clipped by 0 bases and J by 3 bases, with 9 bases between them. The V gene's germline CDR1 is LNHNV and CDR2 YYDKDF (reference sequence). Only in-frame clones appear in the TCRdb table, and some are missing; sequencing was by immunoSEQ multiplex PCR. The table includes 75,000 to 90,000 clones, 80% to 90% detected once. V and J are TRBV15 and TRBJ2-7, with D possibly TRBD1 on 5 matching bases. The sample here was peripheral blood, taken 28 days after the second AZD1222 dose. The TCR was taken from an adult who received the AZD1222 COVID-19 vaccine. The CDR3 DNA follows: TGTGCCACCAGCAGAGACCCAGGGAACTACGAGCAGTACTTC. The encoded protein is CATSRDPGNYEQYF.